This T cell receptor (beta chain) is from a study of blood T cell repertoires in COVID-19 (dated by TCRdb to 2018 to 2021). Background for the entire study: Samples covering the acute and convalescent phases of COVID-19 were provided by collaborators in the United States, Italy and Spain. The prospective study material was composed of cDNA or gDNA derived from T cells, B-cell-depleted T cells, or PBMCs. Subjects who had been exposed to COVID-19, were actively infected with it, or had recovered from it provided the deeply sampled blood TCRbeta repertoires that made up the dataset. A de-identified subject ID, COVID-19 status, age in years and sex were almost always included in the sample metadata. The samples were drawn from the first 160 participants of the ongoing ImmuneRACE study and from roughly 1,300 subjects provided by 6 global collaborators. Where available, HLA class I and class II types were taken from metadata supplied by the sample provider and were not determined by assay-based typing. The repertoires were released in a freely available public database meant as a resource for research on the immune response to SARS-CoV-2.

The immunoSEQ Assay, a bias-controlled multiplex PCR, was used to amplify TCRbeta CDR3 regions from genomic DNA. The source study handled its data this way. The number of nucleated cells in each sample was estimated by amplification of reference gene primers within the assay. Sequence reads were collapsed and filtered to measure the absolute abundance of every unique TCRbeta CDR3 rearrangement. For each sample, productive Simpson clonality was calculated by taking the square root of Simpson's diversity index across productive rearrangements. Not all clones reach the TCRdb copy of this immuneACCESS table, which keeps in-frame sequences only. Checked studies attribute under half of the gap to unresolved V genes and leave the rest unexplained. V and J calls plus clone size are reproduced from that table; the DNA served to infer D and trimming. In this sample the table shows 55,000 to 65,000 clones, 79% of which occur a single time. Roughly 3.2% of the sample is in the top ten clones.

Each collaborating institution followed its own protocols to collect whole blood in K2EDTA tubes. For TCRbeta analysis, collaborators shipped samples as frozen whole blood, isolated PBMCs, or DNA extracted from either of those sample types. Points the paper makes about the study in general: How much clinical and demographic metadata was included differed by source and by participant, and the metadata was provided uncurated.

Regarding this clone: Its binding antigen is unknown. No base-level quality is on record; no much larger clone is a single base apart.

Based on the germline V gene (reference sequence), the CDR1 and CDR2 sequences are SGHNT and YYREEE. From the cysteine through the phenylalanine, the CDR3 covers 17 amino acids. The CDR3 DNA has 51 bases and is translated from base 1. Trimming removed 4 bases from V and 0 bases from J; the gene matches leave 12 bases unexplained. Sequencing used peripheral blood. The chain is assembled from TRBV5-4 and TRBJ2-5; 7 central bases correspond to TRBD1. The clonotype originates from a man in his 60s with acute or convalescent COVID-19. The nucleotide sequence is given as TGTGCCAGCAGCGAGTCTCGGAGACAGGGAAACCAAGAGACCCAGTACTTC. Its protein is CASSESRRQGNQETQYF.